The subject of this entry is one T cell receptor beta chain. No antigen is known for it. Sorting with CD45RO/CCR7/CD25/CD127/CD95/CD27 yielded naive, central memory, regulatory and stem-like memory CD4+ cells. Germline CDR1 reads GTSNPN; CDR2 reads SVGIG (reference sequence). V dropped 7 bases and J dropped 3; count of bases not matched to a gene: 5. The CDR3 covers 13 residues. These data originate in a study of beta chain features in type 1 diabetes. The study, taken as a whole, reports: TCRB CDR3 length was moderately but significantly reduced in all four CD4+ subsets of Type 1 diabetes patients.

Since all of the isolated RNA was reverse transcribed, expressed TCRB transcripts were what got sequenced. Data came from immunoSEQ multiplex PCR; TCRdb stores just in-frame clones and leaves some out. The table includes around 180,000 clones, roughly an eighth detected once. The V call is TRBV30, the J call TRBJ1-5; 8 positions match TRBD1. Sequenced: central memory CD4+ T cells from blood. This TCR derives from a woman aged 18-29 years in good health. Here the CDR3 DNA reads TGTGCCTACGCGGGACAGGACAATCAGCCCCAGCATTTT. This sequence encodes CAYAGQDNQPQHF.